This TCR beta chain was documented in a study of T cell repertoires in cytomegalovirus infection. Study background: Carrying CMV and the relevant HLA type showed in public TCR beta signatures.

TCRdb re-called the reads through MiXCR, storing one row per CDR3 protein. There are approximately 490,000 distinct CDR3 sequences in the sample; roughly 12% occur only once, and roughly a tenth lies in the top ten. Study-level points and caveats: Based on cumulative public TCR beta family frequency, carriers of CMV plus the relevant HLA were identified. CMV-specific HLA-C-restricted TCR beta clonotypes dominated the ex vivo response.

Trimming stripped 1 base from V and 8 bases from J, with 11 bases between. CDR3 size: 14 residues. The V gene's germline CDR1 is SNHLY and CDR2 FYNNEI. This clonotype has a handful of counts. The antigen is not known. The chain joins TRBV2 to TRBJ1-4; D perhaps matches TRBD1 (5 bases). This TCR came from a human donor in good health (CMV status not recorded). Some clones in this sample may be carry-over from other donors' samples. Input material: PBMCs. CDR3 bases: TGTGCCAGCAGTGAAGAAGGCAGGGCGGAAAAACTGTTTTTT. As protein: CASSEEGRAEKLFF.